A selection of T cell receptor beta chains follows, all from one sample in a study of shared clonotypes between healthy human individuals. Profiling relied on immunoSEQ multiplex PCR, and the TCRdb table lists in-frame clones only, not all of them. The data contain millions of clones, about 92% of them singletons. Material: naive CD4+ T cells sorted from blood. These receptors came from a man aged 18 to 30 in good health. Both conserved end residues are part of each CDR3. The D gene is left open where the match is weak. Rows give clone size only sometimes, using once, few, many, or a class for an expanded clone.

abundance,d_gene,v_gene,j_gene,CDR3nt,CDR3aa
.,.,TRBV30,TRBJ2-3,TGTGCCTGGGTTAGGGGCTATACGCAGTATTTT,CAWVRGYTQYF
.,.,TRBV30,TRBJ1-4,TGTGCCTGGAGTAGAGTGCGGGAAAATGAAAAACTGTTTTTT,CAWSRVRENEKLFF
.,.,TRBV5-6,TRBJ1-2,TGTGCCAGCAGCCGGGGGGTGCCGGGGGCCTCGGTCTATGGCTACACCTTC,CASSRGVPGASVYGYTF
.,.,TRBV28,TRBJ1-2,TGTGCCAGCAGTTTAGTAGGGGTTGCCGGCTACACCTTC,CASSLVGVAGYTF
.,.,TRBV27,TRBJ1-1,TGTGCCAGCAGTTTTCAGGGCTGGCCGAACACTGAAGCTTTCTTT,CASSFQGWPNTEAFF
once,.,TRBV6-5,TRBJ2-7,TGTGCCAGCAGCAACAGGGCCCACGAGCAGTACTTC,CASSNRAHEQYF
.,.,TRBV30,TRBJ1-3,TGTGCCTGGAGCCGGCAAAACACCATATATTTT,CAWSRQNTIYF
.,TRBD1,TRBV29-1,TRBJ2-7,TGCAGCGCTGGACAGGGACTCTCCTACGAGCAGTACTTC,CSAGQGLSYEQYF
.,.,TRBV7-2,TRBJ2-3,TGTGCCAGCAGCCCGGGGACAGATACGCAGTATTTT,CASSPGTDTQYF
.,TRBD1,TRBV4-1,TRBJ2-7,TGCGCCAGCAGCCACCCCAGAGGACAGGGAAACAGTGAGCAGTACTTC,CASSHPRGQGNSEQYF
.,.,TRBV29-1,TRBJ2-3,TGCAGCGTAGTGGCCACAGATACGCAGTATTTT,CSVVATDTQYF
.,TRBD1,TRBV5-1,TRBJ2-1,TGCGCCAGCAGCCCCCGGGGACAGAACTCCTACAATGAGCAGTTCTTC,CASSPRGQNSYNEQFF
.,.,TRBV7-8,TRBJ1-4,TGTGCCAGCAGCTTAGTGGCGGGGGCAACTAATGAAAAACTGTTTTTT,CASSLVAGATNEKLFF
once,.,TRBV11-2,TRBJ2-5,TGTGCCAGCAGCTCCAAGGAGACCCAGTACTTC,CASSSKETQYF
.,.,TRBV30,TRBJ2-2,TGTGCCTGGAGTGTACTCCTATTTACGAACACCGGGGAGCTGTTTTTT,CAWSVLLFTNTGELFF
.,TRBD1,TRBV19,TRBJ1-5,TGTGCCAGTAGCAGAGACAGGGGGAGCAATCAGCCCCAGCATTTT,CASSRDRGSNQPQHF
once,TRBD1,TRBV30,TRBJ1-2,TGTGCCTGGAGTGTACCCCTCGGACAGGGAAAGTCTGGGGCTGGCTACACCTTC,CAWSVPLGQGKSGAGYTF
.,.,TRBV10-3,TRBJ2-7,TGTGCCATCAGTGCCACAGGGTTCGAGCAGTACTTC,CAISATGFEQYF
.,.,TRBV7-6,TRBJ2-5,TGTGCCAGCAGCTCCCGGCATTTCCAAGAGACCCAGTACTTC,CASSSRHFQETQYF
.,TRBD2,TRBV7-9,TRBJ2-3,TGTGCCAGCAGCTTAGTTCCGGGAGGGCCCACAGATACGCAGTATTTT,CASSLVPGGPTDTQYF
.,.,TRBV5-4,TRBJ1-2,TGTGCCAGCAGCTTGGTTGAATCTAACTATGGCTACACCTTC,CASSLVESNYGYTF
.,.,TRBV4-3,TRBJ2-1,TGCGCCAGCAGCCAGTCGGGCAGCTCCTACAATGAGCAGTTCTTC,CASSQSGSSYNEQFF
.,TRBD2,TRBV6-5,TRBJ2-1,TGTGCCAGCAGCCCCGGGCGGGGGAAGGTCCATGAGCAGTTCTTC,CASSPGRGKVHEQFF
.,.,TRBV18,TRBJ2-7,TGTGCCAGCTCACTTACGACAGGATCTAGCTCCTACGAGCAGTACTTC,CASSLTTGSSSYEQYF
.,TRBD2,TRBV5-1,TRBJ2-3,TGCGCCAGCAGCTCATTTCCCGGGACTAGAGGAGTCACAGATACGCAGTATTTT,CASSSFPGTRGVTDTQYF
.,.,TRBV4-3,TRBJ1-4,TGCGCCAGCAGCCAAGTTGTAAGGGCAACTAATGAAAAACTGTTTTTT,CASSQVVRATNEKLFF
once,.,TRBV28,TRBJ2-7,TGTGCCAGCAGTTCCATCGACAGTCTTTACGAGCAGTACTTC,CASSSIDSLYEQYF
.,TRBD1,TRBV5-1,TRBJ1-6,TGCGCCAGCAGCTCCTCAGGGGGAAACACGGTGTCACCCCTCCACTTT,CASSSSGGNTVSPLHF
.,.,TRBV2,TRBJ1-2,TGTGCCAGCAGTGAGCGGGGATTCTATGGCTACACCTTC,CASSERGFYGYTF
once,.,TRBV5-1,TRBJ2-3,TGCGCCAGCAGCTTGTACGGTAGTAGAACAGATACGCAGTATTTT,CASSLYGSRTDTQYF
.,.,TRBV19,TRBJ1-2,TGTGCCAGTAGCCCTTGGGAACTAGCTAACTATGGCTACACCTTC,CASSPWELANYGYTF
.,.,TRBV30,TRBJ1-6,TGTGCCTGGACCCAGCAGGGGATGAATTCACCCCTCCACTTT,CAWTQQGMNSPLHF
.,TRBD1,TRBV19,TRBJ2-3,TGTGCCAGTAGAAGACAGGGGGCAACAGATACGCAGTATTTT,CASRRQGATDTQYF
.,TRBD2,TRBV11-3,TRBJ2-1,TGTGCCAGCAGCTTCCCCTCTAGCGGGGGGGACAATGAGCAGTTCTTC,CASSFPSSGGDNEQFF
.,.,TRBV27,TRBJ1-6,TGTGCCAGCAGTTCCTCATTTTGGGGCTTGAATTCACCCCTCCACTTT,CASSSSFWGLNSPLHF
once,.,TRBV5-1,TRBJ2-1,TGCGCCAGCAGCTTGGGGGGCGTCGGCATGAACTACAATGAGCAGTTCTTC,CASSLGGVGMNYNEQFF